This T cell receptor (beta chain) was recorded in a study of CD8+CD57+ T cells in acquired aplastic anemia. This clonotype was seen more than once but under ten times. What it binds is unknown. Study-wide results and caveats: Patients versus controls showed no significant CD8+ Simpson's diversity difference. Patients and controls shared over 25 CD8+ CDR3 sequences.

For CDR3 and TCR beta VDJ profiling, genomic DNA was the template used. TCRdb analysed the reads with MiXCR anew, one entry per CDR3 protein. The sample records some 170,000 distinct CDR3 sequences, about 45% being singletons. In germline, CDR1 is MGHDK, CDR2 SYGVNS. The CDR3 contains 13 residues. V was clipped by 6 bases and J by 3 bases, with 8 bases between them. Patients included in sequencing had previously demonstrated CD8+CD57+ cell expansion by flow cytometry. Every patient presented with severe acquired aplastic anemia. No patient had been given any therapy when blood was sampled. Sequences were obtained from sorted CD4+, CD8+, or CD8+CD57+ T cells (not recorded which) from PBMCs. This receptor was identified in a human donor with aplastic anemia. The V and J genes are TRBV25-1 and TRBJ1-4; tentative D call: TRBD1 (6 bases). The CDR3: CASRQGANEKLFF. CDR3 sequence (DNA): TGTGCCAGCAGACAGGGAGCTAATGAAAAACTGTTTTTT.